The following is a T cell receptor beta chain sequence with its context. Its target is not known. TCRdb's copy holds only in-frame clones and misses some; the assay was immunoSEQ multiplex PCR. Of over 120,000 clones listed, approximately 89% were seen once; the top ten hold approximately 1.8%. The data stem from a study of T cell responses to AZD1222 COVID-19 vaccine. Overall study results and limits: At study baseline, merely more than 5 AZD1222 recipients were seropositive. Increases in Spike-specific TCR breadth and depth were seen after two AZD1222 doses.

Trimming took 0 bases from V and 0 from J, leaving 18 bases between them. The CDR3 spans 18 residues. Germline assignment: CDR1 LGHDT and CDR2 YNNKEL (reference sequence). The receptor's source is an adult who received the AZD1222 COVID-19 vaccine. The sample here was peripheral blood, taken 28 days after the second AZD1222 dose. V is TRBV3-1 (or the pseudogene TRBV3-2) and J is TRBJ2-7; D remains ambiguous. CDR3 protein: CASSQDPLLLLGSYEQYF. As DNA, the CDR3 is TGTGCCAGCAGCCAAGACCCTTTACTTTTACTGGGCTCCTACGAGCAGTACTTC.